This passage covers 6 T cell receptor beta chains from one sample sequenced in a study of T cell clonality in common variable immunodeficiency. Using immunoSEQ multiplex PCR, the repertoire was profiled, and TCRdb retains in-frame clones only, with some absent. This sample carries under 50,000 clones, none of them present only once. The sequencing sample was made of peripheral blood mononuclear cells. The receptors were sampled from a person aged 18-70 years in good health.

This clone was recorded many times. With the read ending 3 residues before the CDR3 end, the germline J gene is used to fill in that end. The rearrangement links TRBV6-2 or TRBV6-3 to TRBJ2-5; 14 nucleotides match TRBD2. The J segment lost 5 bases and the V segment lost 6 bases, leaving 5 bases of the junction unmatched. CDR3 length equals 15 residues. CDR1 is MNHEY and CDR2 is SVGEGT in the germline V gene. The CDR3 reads CASRTSGREVETQYF. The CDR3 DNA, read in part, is TGTGCCAGCAGGACTAGCGGGAGGGAGGTGGAGACC.

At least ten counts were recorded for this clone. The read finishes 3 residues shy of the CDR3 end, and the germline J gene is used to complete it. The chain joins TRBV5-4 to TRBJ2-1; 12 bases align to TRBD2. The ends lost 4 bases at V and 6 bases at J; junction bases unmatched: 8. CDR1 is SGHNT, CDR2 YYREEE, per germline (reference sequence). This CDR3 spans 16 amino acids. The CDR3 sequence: CASSRPGLAGLNEQFF. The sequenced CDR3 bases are TGTGCCAGCAGCAGACCGGGACTAGCGGGCCTCAATGAG.

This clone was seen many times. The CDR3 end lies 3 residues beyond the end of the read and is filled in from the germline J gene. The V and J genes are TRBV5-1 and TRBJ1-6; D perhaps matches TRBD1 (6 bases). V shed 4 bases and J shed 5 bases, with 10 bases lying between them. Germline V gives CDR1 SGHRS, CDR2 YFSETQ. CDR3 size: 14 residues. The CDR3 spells CASSGTGNNSPLHF. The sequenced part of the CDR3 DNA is TGCGCCAGCAGCGGTACAGGGAATAATTCACCC.

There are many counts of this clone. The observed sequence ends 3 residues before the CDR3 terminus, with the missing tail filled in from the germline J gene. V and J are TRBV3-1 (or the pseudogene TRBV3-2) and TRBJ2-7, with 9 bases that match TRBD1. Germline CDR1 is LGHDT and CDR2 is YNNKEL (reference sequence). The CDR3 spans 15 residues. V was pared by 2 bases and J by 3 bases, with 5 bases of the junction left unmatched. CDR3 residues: CASSQLLTGGYEQYF. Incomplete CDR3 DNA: TGTGCCAGCAGCCAACTACTGACAGGGGGCTACGAG.

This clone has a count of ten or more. The CDR3 sequence: CASSLSDSYYGYTF. The covered CDR3 bases are TGTGCCAGCTCACTCAGCGACAGCTACTATGGC. The rearrangement links TRBV18 to TRBJ1-2, with D tentatively TRBD1 (5 bases). The read finishes 3 residues shy of the CDR3 end, and the germline J gene is used to complete it. The CDR3 totals 14 residues. Germline V gives CDR1 KGHSH, CDR2 LQKENI. V was clipped by 4 bases and J by 3 bases, with 12 bases between them.

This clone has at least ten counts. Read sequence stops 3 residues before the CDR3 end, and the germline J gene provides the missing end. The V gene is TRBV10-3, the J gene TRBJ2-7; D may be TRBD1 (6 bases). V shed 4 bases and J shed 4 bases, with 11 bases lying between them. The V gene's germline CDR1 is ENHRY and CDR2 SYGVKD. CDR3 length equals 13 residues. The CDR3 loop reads CAISGLRGYEQYF. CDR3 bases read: TGTGCCATCAGTGGTCTCAGGGGTTACGAG.